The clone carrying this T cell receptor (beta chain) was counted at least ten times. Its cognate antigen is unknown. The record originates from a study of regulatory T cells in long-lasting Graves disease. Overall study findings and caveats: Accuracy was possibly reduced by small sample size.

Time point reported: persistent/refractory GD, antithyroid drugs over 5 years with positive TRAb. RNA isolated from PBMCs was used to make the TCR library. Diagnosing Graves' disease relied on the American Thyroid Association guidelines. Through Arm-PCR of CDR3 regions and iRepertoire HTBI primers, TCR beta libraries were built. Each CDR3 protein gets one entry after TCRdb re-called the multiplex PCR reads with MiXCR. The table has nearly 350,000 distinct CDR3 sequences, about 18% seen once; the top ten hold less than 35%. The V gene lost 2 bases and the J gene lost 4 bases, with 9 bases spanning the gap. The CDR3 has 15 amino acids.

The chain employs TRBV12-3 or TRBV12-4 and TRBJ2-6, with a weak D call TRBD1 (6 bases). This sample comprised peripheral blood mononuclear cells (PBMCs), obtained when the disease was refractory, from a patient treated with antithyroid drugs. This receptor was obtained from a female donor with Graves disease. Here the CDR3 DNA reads TGTGCCAGCAGTTTAAGAGGGGGAGGGGCCAACGTCCTGACTTTC. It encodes CASSLRGGGANVLTF.